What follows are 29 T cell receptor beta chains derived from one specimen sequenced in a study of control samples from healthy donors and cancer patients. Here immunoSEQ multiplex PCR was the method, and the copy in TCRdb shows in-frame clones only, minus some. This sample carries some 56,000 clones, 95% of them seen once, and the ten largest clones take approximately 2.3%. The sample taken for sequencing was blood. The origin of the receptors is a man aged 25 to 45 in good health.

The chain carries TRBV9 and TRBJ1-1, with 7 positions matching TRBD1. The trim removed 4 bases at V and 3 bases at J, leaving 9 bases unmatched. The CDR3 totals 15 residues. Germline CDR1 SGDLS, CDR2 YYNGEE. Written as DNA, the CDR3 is TGTGCCAGCAGCTCGACGGACAGGCGGGACACTGAAGCTTTCTTT. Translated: CASSSTDRRDTEAFF.

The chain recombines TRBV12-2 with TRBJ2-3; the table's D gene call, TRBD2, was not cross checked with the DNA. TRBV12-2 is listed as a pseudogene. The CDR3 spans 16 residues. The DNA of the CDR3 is TGTGCAAGTCGCCCGAAAGGACTAGCGGGAGGCGATACGCAGTATTTT. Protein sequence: CASRPKGLAGGDTQYF.

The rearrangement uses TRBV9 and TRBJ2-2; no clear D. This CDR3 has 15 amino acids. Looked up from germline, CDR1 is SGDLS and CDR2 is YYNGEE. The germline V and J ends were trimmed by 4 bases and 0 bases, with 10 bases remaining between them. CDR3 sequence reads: CASSPSGANTGELFF. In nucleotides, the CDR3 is TGTGCCAGCAGCCCCAGTGGCGCGAACACCGGGGAGCTGTTTTTT.

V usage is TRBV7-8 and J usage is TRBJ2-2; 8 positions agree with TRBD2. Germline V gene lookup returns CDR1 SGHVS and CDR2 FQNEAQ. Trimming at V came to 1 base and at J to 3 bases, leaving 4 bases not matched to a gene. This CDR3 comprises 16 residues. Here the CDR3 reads CASSLVGLADTGELFF. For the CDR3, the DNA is TGTGCCAGCAGCTTAGTTGGACTAGCAGACACCGGGGAGCTGTTTTTT.

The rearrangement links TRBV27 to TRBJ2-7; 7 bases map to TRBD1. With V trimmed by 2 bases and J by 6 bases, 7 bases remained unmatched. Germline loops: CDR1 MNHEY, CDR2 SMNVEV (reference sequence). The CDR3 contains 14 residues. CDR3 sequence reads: CASSLNRDSLEQYF. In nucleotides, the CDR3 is TGTGCCAGCAGTTTAAACCGGGACAGCCTCGAGCAGTACTTC.

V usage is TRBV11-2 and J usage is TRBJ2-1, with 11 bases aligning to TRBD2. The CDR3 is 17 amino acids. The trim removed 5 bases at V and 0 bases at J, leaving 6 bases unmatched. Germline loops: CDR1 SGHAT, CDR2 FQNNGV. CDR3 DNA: TGTGCCAGCAGCATCGGACTAGCGGGTGGCTCCTACAATGAGCAGTTCTTC. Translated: CASSIGLAGGSYNEQFF.

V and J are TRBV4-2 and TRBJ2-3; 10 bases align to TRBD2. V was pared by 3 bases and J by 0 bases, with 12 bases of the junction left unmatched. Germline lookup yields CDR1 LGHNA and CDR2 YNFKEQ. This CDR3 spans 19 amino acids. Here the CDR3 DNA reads TGTGCCAGCAGCCAGCATAGCGGGAGGCCTGCCGTAAGCACAGATACGCAGTATTTT. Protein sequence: CASSQHSGRPAVSTDTQYF.

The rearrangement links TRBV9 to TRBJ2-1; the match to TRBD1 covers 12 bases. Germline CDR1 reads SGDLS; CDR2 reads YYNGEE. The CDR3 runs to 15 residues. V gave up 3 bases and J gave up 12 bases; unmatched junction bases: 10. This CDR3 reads CASSEGQGAGERQFF. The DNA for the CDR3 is TGTGCCAGCAGCGAGGGACAGGGGGCCGGAGAGCGGCAGTTCTTC.

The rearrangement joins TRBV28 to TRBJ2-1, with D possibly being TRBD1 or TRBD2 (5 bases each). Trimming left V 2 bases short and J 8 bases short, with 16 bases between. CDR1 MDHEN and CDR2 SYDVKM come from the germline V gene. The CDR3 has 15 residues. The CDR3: CASSLVGRGVDEQFF. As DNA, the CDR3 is TGTGCCAGCAGTTTAGTGGGACGGGGTGTTGATGAGCAGTTCTTC.

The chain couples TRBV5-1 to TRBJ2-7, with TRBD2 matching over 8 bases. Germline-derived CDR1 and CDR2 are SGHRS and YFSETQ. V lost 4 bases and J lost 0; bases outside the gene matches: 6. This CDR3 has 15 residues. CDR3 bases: TGCGCCAGCAGCCCCGGGGGGGGGAGCTCCTACGAGCAGTACTTC. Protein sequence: CASSPGGGSSYEQYF.

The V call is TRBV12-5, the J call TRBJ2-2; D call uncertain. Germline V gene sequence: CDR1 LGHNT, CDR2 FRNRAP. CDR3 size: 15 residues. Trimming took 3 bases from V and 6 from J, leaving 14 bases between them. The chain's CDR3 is CASGLRTPRPGELFF. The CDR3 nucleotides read TGTGCTAGTGGTTTAAGGACCCCCAGACCCGGGGAGCTGTTTTTT. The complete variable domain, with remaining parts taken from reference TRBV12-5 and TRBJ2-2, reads DARVTQTPRHKVTEMGQEVTMRCQPILGHNTVFWYRQTMMQGLELLAYFRNRAPLDDSGMPKDRFSAEMPDATLATLKIQPSEPRDSAVYFCASGLRTPRPGELFFGEGSRLTVL.

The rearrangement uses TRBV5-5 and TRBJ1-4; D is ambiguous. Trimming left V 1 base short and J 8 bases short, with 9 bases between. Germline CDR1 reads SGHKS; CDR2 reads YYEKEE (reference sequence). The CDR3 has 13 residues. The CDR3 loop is CASSLIGEEKLFF. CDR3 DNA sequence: TGTGCCAGCAGCTTGATCGGGGAAGAAAAACTGTTTTTT.

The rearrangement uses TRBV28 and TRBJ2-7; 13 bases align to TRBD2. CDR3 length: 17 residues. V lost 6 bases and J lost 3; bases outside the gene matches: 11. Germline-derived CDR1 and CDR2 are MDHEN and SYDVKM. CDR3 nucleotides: TGTGCCAGCAGAATCACTAGCGGGAGGGTTAGCGGCTACGAGCAGTACTTC. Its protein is CASRITSGRVSGYEQYF. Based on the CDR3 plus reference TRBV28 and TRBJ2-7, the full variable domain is DVKVTQSSRYLVKRTGEKVFLECVQDMDHENMFWYRQDPGLGLRLIYFSYDVKMKEKGDIPEGYSVSREKKERFSLILESASTNQTSMYLCASRITSGRVSGYEQYFGPGTRLTVT.

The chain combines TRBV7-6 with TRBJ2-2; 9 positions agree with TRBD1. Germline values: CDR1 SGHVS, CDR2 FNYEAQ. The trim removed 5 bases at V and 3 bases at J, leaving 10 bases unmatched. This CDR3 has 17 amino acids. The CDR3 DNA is TGTGCCAGCAGCCCATACCGGGACAGGGTGGACACCGGGGAGCTGTTTTTT. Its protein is CASSPYRDRVDTGELFF.

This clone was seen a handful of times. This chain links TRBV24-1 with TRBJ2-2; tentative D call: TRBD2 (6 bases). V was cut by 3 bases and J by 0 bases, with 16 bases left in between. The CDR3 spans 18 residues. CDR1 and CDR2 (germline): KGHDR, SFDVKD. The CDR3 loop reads CATSDGGGLISNTGELFF. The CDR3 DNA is TGTGCCACCAGTGATGGGGGAGGACTAATTTCGAACACCGGGGAGCTGTTTTTT.

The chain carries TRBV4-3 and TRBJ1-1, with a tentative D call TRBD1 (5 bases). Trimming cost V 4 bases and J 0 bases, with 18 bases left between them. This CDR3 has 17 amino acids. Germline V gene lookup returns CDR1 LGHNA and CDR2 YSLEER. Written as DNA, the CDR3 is TGCGCCAGCAGCCCTACACAGGCCTTCGGCATGAACACTGAAGCTTTCTTT. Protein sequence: CASSPTQAFGMNTEAFF.

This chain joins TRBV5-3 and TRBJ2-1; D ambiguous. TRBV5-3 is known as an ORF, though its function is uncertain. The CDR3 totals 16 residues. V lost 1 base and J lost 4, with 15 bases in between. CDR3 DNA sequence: TGTGCCAGAAGCTTGATGGGTTACAAAGGGTACAATGAGCAGTTCTTC. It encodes CARSLMGYKGYNEQFF.

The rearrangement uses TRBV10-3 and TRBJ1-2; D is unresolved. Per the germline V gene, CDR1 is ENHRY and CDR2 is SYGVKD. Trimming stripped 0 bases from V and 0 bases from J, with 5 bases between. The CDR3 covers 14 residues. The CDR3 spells CAISESGTNYGYTF. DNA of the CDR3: TGTGCCATCAGTGAGTCCGGGACTAACTATGGCTACACCTTC.

The DNA for the CDR3 is TGCAGTGCTAGTTATAGGGCCGTCTATAATTCACCCCTCCACTTT. This gives the protein CSASYRAVYNSPLHF. This sequence joins TRBV20-1 and TRBJ1-6; no clear D. The V end lost 3 bases, the J end lost 3 bases, and 12 bases lay between the germline ends. CDR3 length: 15 residues. Germline CDR1 is DFQATT and CDR2 is SNEGSKA (reference sequence).

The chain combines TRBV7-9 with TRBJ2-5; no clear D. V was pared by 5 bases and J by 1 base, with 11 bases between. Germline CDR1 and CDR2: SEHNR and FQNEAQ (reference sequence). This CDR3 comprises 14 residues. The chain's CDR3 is CASSLHWPQETQYF. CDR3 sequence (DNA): TGTGCCAGCAGCCTACACTGGCCCCAAGAGACCCAGTACTTC. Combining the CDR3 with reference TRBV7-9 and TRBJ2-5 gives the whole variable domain DTGVSQNPRHKITKRGQNVTFRCDPISEHNRLYWYRQTLGQGPEFLTYFQNEAQLEKSRLLSDRFSAERPKGSFSTLEIQRTEQGDSAMYLCASSLHWPQETQYFGPGTRLLVL.

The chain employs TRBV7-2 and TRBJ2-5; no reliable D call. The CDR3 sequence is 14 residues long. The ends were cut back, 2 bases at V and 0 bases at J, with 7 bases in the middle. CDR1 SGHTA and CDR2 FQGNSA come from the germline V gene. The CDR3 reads CASSLPPNQETQYF. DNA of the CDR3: TGTGCCAGCAGCTTACCTCCAAACCAAGAGACCCAGTACTTC.

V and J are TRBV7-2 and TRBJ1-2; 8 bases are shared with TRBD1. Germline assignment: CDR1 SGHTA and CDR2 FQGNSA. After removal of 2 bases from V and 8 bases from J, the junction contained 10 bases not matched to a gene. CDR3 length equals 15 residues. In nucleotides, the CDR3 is TGTGCCAGCAGCTTAATGAGTGGCAGGGGGCACGGCTACACCTTC. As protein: CASSLMSGRGHGYTF.

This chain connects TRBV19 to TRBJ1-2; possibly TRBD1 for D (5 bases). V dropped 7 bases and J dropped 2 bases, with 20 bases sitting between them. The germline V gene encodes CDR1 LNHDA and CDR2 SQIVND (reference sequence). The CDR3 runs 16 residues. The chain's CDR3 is CASNRGERVENYGYTF. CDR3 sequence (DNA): TGTGCCAGTAACCGGGGCGAGCGGGTCGAGAACTATGGCTACACCTTC. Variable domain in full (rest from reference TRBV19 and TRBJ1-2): DGGITQSPKYLFRKEGQNVTLSCEQNLNHDAMYWYRQDPGQGLRLIYYSQIVNDFQKGDIAEGYSVSREKKESFPLTVTSAQKNPTAFYLCASNRGERVENYGYTFGSGTRLTVV.

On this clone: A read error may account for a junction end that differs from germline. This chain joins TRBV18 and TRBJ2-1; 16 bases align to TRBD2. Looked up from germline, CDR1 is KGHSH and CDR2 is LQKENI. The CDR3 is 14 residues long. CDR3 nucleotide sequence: TGTGCCAGCTCACCACCGGGACTAGCGGGAGGGCTTGTCTTC. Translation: CASSPPGLAGGLVF.

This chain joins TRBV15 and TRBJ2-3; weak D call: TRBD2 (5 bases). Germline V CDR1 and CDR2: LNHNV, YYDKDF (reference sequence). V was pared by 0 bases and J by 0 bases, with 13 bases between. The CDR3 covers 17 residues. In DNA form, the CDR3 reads TGTGCCACCAGCAGAGATCGCCTAGCACTAAGCACAGATACGCAGTATTTT. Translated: CATSRDRLALSTDTQYF. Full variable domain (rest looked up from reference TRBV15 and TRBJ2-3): DAMVIQNPRYQVTQFGKPVTLSCSQTLNHNVMYWYQQKSSQAPKLLFHYYDKDFNNEADTPDNFQSRRPNTSFCFLDIRSPGLGDTAMYLCATSRDRLALSTDTQYFGPGTRLTVL.

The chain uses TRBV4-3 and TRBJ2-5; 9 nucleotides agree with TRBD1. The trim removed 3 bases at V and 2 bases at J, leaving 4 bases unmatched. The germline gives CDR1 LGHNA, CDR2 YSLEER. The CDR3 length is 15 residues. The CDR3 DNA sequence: TGCGCCAGCAGCCAGGGGACAGGGTATCAAGAGACCCAGTACTTC. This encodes CASSQGTGYQETQYF.

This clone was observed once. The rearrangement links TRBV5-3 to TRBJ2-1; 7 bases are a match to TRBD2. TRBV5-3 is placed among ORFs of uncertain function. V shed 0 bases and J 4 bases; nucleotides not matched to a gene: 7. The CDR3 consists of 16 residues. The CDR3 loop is CARSLVVGTTYNEQFF. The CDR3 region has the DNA TGTGCCAGAAGCTTGGTGGTGGGGACTACTTACAATGAGCAGTTCTTC.

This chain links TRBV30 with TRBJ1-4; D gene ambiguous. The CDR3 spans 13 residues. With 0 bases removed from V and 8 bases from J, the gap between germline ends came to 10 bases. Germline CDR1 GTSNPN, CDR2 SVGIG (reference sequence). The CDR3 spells CAWSVGVWEKLFF. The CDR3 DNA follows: TGTGCCTGGAGTGTGGGAGTCTGGGAAAAACTGTTTTTT.

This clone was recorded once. CDR3 nucleotide sequence: TGTGCCAGTAGTCTCCGGGGACAGGGTTTCGTTACGCAGTATTTT. Protein: CASSLRGQGFVTQYF. This chain links TRBV19 with TRBJ2-3, with TRBD1 matching over 9 bases. CDR1 and CDR2 (germline): LNHDA, SQIVND (reference sequence). The length of the CDR3 is 15 residues. V trimming: 5 bases; J trimming: 8 bases; junction bases outside the gene matches: 11.